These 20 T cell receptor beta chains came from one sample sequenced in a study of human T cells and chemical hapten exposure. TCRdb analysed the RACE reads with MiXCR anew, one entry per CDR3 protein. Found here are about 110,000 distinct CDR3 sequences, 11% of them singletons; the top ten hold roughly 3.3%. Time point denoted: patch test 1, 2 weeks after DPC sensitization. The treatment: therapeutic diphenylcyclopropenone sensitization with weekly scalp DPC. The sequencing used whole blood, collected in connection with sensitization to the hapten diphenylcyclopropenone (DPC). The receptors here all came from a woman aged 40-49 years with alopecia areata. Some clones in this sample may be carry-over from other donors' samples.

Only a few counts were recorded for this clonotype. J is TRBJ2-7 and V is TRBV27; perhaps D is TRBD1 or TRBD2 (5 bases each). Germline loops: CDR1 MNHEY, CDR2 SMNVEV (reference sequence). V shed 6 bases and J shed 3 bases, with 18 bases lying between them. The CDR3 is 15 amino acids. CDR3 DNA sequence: TGTGCCAGCAGCCATGCAGGGAGTAAGGTCTACGAGCAGTACTTC. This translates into CASSHAGSKVYEQYF.

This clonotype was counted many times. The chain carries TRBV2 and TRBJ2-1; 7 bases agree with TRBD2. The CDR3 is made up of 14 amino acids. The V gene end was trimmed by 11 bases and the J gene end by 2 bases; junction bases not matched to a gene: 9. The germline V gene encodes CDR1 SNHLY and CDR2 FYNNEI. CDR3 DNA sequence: TGTGCCGGGGGGGGATCCGCCGCCTACAATGAGCAGTTCTTC. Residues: CAGGGSAAYNEQFF.

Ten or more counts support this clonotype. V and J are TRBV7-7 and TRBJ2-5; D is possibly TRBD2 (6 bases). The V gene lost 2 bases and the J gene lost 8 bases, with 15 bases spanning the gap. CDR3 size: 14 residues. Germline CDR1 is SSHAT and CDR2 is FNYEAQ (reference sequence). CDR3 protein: CASSLRRDSTTQYF. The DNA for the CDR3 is TGTGCCAGCAGCTTAAGGCGGGACTCTACTACCCAGTACTTC.

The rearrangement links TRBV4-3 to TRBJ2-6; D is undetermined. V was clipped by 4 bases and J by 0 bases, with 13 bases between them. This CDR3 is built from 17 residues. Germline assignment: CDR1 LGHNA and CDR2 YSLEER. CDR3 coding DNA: TGCGCCAGCAGCCCAGAACTCATGACCTCTGGGGCCAACGTCCTGACTTTC. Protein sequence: CASSPELMTSGANVLTF.

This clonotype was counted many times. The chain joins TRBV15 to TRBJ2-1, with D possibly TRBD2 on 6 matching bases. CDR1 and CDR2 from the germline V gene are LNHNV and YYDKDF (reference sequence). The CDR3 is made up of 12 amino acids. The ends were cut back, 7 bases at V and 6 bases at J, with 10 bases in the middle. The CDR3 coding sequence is TGTGCCACCACCGGGGGAGGCAATGAGCAGTTCTTC. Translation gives CATTGGGNEQFF.

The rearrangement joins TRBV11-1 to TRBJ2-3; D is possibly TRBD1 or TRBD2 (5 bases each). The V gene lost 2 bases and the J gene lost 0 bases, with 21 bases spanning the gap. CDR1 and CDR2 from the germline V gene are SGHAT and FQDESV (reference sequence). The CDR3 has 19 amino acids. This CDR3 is CASSLKPPVGPVSTDTQYF. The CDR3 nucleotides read TGTGCCAGCAGCTTAAAGCCCCCCGTGGGACCCGTTAGCACAGATACGCAGTATTTT.

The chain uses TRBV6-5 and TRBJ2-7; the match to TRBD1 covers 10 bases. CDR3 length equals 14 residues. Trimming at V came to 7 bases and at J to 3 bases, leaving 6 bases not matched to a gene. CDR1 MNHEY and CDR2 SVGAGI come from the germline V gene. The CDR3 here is CASNAGTGVYEQYF. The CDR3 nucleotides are TGTGCCAGCAATGCCGGGACAGGGGTCTACGAGCAGTACTTC.

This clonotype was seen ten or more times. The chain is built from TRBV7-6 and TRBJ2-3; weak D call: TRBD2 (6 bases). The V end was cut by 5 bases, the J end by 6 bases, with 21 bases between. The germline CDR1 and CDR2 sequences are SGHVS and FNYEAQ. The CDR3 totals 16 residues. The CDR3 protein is CASSGGTEPPGDTQYF. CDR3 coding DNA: TGTGCCAGCAGCGGGGGGACCGAACCTCCTGGGGATACGCAGTATTTT.

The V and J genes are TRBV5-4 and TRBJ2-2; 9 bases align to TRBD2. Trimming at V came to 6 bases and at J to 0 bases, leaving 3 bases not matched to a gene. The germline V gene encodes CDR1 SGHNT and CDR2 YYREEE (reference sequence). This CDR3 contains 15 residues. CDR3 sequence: CASTSGRPNTGELFF. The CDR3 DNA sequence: TGTGCCAGCACGAGCGGGAGGCCGAACACCGGGGAGCTGTTTTTT.

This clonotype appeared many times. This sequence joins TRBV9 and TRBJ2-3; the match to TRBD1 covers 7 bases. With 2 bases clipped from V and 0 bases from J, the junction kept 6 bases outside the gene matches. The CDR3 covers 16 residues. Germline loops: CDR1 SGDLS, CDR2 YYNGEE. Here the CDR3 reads CASSVTGDPSTDTQYF. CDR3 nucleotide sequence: TGTGCCAGCAGCGTCACAGGGGACCCTAGCACAGATACGCAGTATTTT.

The CDR3 DNA sequence: TGTGCCAGCAGTTTACTAGCGGGAGGGGTCGAGCAGTACTTC. Protein: CASSLLAGGVEQYF. The chain recombines TRBV6-5 with TRBJ2-7, with 13 nucleotides matching TRBD2. This CDR3 region has 14 residues. The V segment lost 4 bases and the J segment 6 bases; nucleotides outside the gene matches: 3. Germline assignment: CDR1 MNHEY and CDR2 SVGAGI.

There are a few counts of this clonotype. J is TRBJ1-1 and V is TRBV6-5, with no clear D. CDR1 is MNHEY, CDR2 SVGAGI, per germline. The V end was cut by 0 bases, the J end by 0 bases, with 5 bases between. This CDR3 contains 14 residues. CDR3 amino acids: CASSYSTMNTEAFF. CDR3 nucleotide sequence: TGTGCCAGCAGTTACTCGACCATGAACACTGAAGCTTTCTTT.

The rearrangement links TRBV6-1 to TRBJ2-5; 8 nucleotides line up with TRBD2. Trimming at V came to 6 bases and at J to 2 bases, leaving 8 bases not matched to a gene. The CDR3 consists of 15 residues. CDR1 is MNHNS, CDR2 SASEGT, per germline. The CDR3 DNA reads TGTGCCAGCAGCCGGGGACCGGGGGGGCAAGAGACCCAGTACTTC. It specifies CASSRGPGGQETQYF.

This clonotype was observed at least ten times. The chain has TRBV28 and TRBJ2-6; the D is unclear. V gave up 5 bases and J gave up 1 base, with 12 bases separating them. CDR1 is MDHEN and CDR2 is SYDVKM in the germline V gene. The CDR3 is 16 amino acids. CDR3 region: CASSPAIISGANVLTF. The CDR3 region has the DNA TGTGCCAGCAGTCCAGCGATTATTTCTGGGGCCAACGTCCTGACTTTC.

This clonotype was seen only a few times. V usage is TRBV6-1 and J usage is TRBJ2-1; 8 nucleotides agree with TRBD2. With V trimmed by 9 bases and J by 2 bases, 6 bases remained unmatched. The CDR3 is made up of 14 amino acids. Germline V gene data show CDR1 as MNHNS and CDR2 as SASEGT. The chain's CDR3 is CASVIAGTYNEQFF. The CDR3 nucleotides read TGTGCCAGTGTGATAGCGGGAACCTACAATGAGCAGTTCTTC.

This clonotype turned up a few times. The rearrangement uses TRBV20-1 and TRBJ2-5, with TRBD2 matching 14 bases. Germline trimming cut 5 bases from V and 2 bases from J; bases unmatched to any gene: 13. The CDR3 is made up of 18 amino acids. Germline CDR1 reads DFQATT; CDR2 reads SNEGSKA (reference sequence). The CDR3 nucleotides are TGCAGTGCTGGCCCCCCGGGACTAGCGGGGGTTGGGCAAGAGACCCAGTACTTC. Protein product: CSAGPPGLAGVGQETQYF.

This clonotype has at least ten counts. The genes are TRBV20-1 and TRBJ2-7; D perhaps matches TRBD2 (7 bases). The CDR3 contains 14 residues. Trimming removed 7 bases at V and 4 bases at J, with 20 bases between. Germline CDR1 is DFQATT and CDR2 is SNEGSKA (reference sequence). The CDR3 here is CSVPGGRGGYEQYF. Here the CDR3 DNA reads TGCAGTGTCCCGGGGGGCAGGGGTGGATACGAGCAGTACTTC.

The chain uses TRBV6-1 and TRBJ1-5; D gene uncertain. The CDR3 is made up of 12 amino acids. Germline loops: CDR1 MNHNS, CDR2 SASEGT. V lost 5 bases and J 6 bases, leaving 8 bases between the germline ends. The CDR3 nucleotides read TGTGCCAGCAGTCCTAAAGGTCAGCCCCAGCATTTT. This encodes CASSPKGQPQHF.

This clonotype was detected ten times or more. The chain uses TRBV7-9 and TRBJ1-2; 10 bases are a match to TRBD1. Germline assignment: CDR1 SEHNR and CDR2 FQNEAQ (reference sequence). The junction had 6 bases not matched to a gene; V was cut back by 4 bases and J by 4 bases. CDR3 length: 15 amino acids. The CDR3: CASSWGTGDFYGYTF. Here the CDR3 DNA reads TGTGCCAGCAGCTGGGGGACAGGGGACTTCTATGGCTACACCTTC. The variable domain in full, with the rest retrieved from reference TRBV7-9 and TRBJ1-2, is DTGVSQNPRHKITKRGQNVTFRCDPISEHNRLYWYRQTLGQGPEFLTYFQNEAQLEKSRLLSDRFSAERPKGSFSTLEIQRTEQGDSAMYLCASSWGTGDFYGYTFGSGTRLTVV.

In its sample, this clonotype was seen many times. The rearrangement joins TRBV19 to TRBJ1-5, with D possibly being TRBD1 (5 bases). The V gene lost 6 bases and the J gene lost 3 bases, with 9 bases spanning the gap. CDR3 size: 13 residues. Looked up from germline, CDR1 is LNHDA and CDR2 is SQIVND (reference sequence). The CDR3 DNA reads TGTGCCAGTAGGGGACGGGACAATCAGCCCCAGCATTTT. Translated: CASRGRDNQPQHF.